The 10 T cell receptor beta chains below were found in one sample sequenced in a study of blood T cell repertoires in COVID-19. Profiling relied on immunoSEQ multiplex PCR, and the TCRdb table lists in-frame clones only, not all of them. The top ten hold about 9.1% of the sample, which has some 270,000 clones, approximately 85% seen once. Sequencing was performed on PBMCs or T cells enriched from blood (not recorded which). The receptors shown here come from a woman between 45 and 65 years old with acute COVID-19.

The chain joins TRBV9 to TRBJ1-5, with D maybe TRBD1 (6 bases). Germline V lookup: CDR1 SGDLS, CDR2 YYNGEE. V shed 1 base and J shed 9 bases, with 11 bases lying between them. The CDR3 sequence is 13 residues long. The DNA of the CDR3 is TGTGCCAGCAGCGTATACAGGGACGGGCCCCAGCATTTT. This sequence encodes CASSVYRDGPQHF.

This clone was recorded a few times. This chain uses TRBV6-2 or TRBV6-3 with TRBJ1-5, with D unclear. The CDR3 consists of 14 residues. Per the germline V gene, CDR1 is MNHEY and CDR2 is SVGEGT. Trimming shortened V by 6 bases and J by 1 base, and 10 bases separated the two germline ends. The CDR3 sequence: CASSPRLSNQPQHF. CDR3 sequence (DNA): TGTGCCAGCAGCCCTCGGTTAAGCAATCAGCCCCAGCATTTT.

The rearrangement uses TRBV4-2 and TRBJ1-1, with D hard to call. V lost 0 bases to trimming and J lost 2 bases, with 10 bases between them. Per the germline V gene, CDR1 is LGHNA and CDR2 is YNFKEQ. The CDR3 spans 15 residues. The CDR3 DNA is TGTGCCAGCAGCCAAGATTGGCACCGAAACACTGAAGCTTTCTTT. It translates to CASSQDWHRNTEAFF.

The rearrangement joins TRBV7-9 to TRBJ1-2; TRBD1 matches 7 bases. J was trimmed by 5 bases and V by 5 bases; bases with no gene match: 5. CDR3 size: 13 residues. Germline V CDR1 and CDR2: SEHNR, FQNEAQ (reference sequence). The CDR3 protein is CASSQGGRYGYTF. CDR3 nucleotide sequence: TGTGCCAGCAGCCAAGGGGGCCGATATGGCTACACCTTC. The full variable domain, its missing parts supplied by reference TRBV7-9 and TRBJ1-2, is DTGVSQNPRHKITKRGQNVTFRCDPISEHNRLYWYRQTLGQGPEFLTYFQNEAQLEKSRLLSDRFSAERPKGSFSTLEIQRTEQGDSAMYLCASSQGGRYGYTFGSGTRLTVV.

The rearrangement links TRBV7-2 to TRBJ2-1; 11 bases match TRBD2. The V gene end was trimmed by 2 bases and the J gene end by 6 bases; junction bases not matched to a gene: 6. CDR3 length: 16 amino acids. Per germline, CDR1 SGHTA and CDR2 FQGNSA. CDR3 in DNA: TGTGCCAGCAGCTTACTAGCGGGGGGTTCTTTCAATGAGCAGTTCTTC. This translates into CASSLLAGGSFNEQFF.

The J gene is TRBJ1-1, the V gene TRBV29-1, with D perhaps TRBD1 (5 bases). Germline CDR1 SQVTM, CDR2 ANQGSEA. The CDR3 spans 12 residues. V lost 4 bases and J lost 8, with 14 bases in between. The DNA of the CDR3 is TGCAGCGTTGGGCCGACAGAACTGGAAGCTTTCTTT. Translation: CSVGPTELEAFF.

This chain uses TRBV7-2 with TRBJ2-2; D is uncertain. Per the germline V gene, CDR1 is SGHTA and CDR2 is FQGNSA. The CDR3 has 15 residues. Trimming shortened V by 6 bases and J by 7 bases, and 18 bases separated the two germline ends. The CDR3 nucleotides are TGTGCCAGCAGTCTGATCCGGGTTTTGAGCGGGGAGCTGTTTTTT. Translated, it gives CASSLIRVLSGELFF.

J is TRBJ2-7 and V is TRBV14; D is possibly TRBD1 (5 bases). The germline V and J ends were trimmed by 5 bases and 2 bases, with 13 bases remaining between them. CDR1 SGHDN and CDR2 FVKESK come from the germline V gene. CDR3 size: 14 residues. Here the CDR3 reads CASSARQFTYEQYF. CDR3 DNA: TGTGCCAGCAGCGCACGACAGTTTACCTACGAGCAGTACTTC.

The CDR3 here is CATRTSGETQYF. In DNA form, the CDR3 reads TGTGCCACCAGGACTAGCGGTGAGACCCAGTACTTC. The gene calls are TRBV28 and TRBJ2-5; 10 bases map to TRBD2. V lost 10 bases to trimming and J lost 5 bases; unmatched junction nucleotides: 4. The CDR3 is made up of 12 amino acids. CDR1 and CDR2 (germline): MDHEN, SYDVKM.

The chain couples TRBV19 to TRBJ1-1; D call uncertain. Germline V gene data show CDR1 as LNHDA and CDR2 as SQIVND (reference sequence). The CDR3 is made up of 14 amino acids. V was pared by 6 bases and J by 1 base, with 12 bases between. As DNA, the CDR3 is TGTGCCAGTAGCCCGTATATAAAGAACACTGAAGCTTTCTTT. Translation gives CASSPYIKNTEAFF.